This is a list of T cell receptor beta chains from one sample in a study of T cell changes during pregnancy in multiple sclerosis. Using immunoSEQ multiplex PCR, the repertoire was profiled, and TCRdb retains in-frame clones only, with some absent. There are tens of thousands of clones in the sample; about 89% occur only once, and about 11% lies in the top ten. The sequences come from CD8+ T cells from peripheral blood mononuclear cells, collected in the third trimester of pregnancy. The origin of the receptors is a female donor with multiple sclerosis, enrolled in a pregnancy study. Each CDR3 is given with its conserved first and last residue. D genes are given only for firm matches. Clone size is not always given. Where it is, it says once, few, many or a class for expanded clones.

j_call d_call v_call clone_size cdr3_aa cdr3_nt
TRBJ1-2 NA TRBV19 NA CASSTRQSRTDNYGYTF TGTGCCAGTAGTACCAGACAGTCCCGTACGGATAACTATGGCTACACCTTC
TRBJ1-6 NA TRBV27 NA CASQQDYNSPLHF TGTGCCAGCCAACAGGACTATAATTCACCCCTCCACTTT
TRBJ2-7 NA TRBV6-6 NA CASSYLGHSYEQYF TGTGCCAGCAGTTACTTAGGACATTCCTACGAGCAGTACTTC
TRBJ2-1 NA TRBV7-3 few CASSLGLGNEQFF TGTGCCAGCAGCTTAGGACTCGGCAATGAGCAGTTCTTC
TRBJ2-7 TRBD2 TRBV29-1 NA CSVQREPYEQYF TGCAGCGTTCAGCGGGAGCCCTACGAGCAGTACTTC
TRBJ1-2 TRBD1 TRBV27 NA CASSPDRAYGYTF TGTGCCAGCAGTCCCGACAGGGCCTATGGCTACACCTTC
TRBJ1-1 NA TRBV12-2 NA CASRARQGADGTEAFF TGTGCAAGTCGCGCCCGACAGGGGGCCGATGGGACTGAAGCTTTCTTT
TRBJ1-2 NA TRBV27 NA CASSVAGFQGQGYYGYTF TGTGCCAGCAGCGTAGCCGGGTTCCAGGGCCAGGGGTACTATGGCTACACCTTC
TRBJ2-1 TRBD2 TRBV19 NA CASSIRELAGSYNEQFF TGTGCCAGTAGTATCCGAGAACTAGCGGGGTCCTACAATGAGCAGTTCTTC
TRBJ1-1 NA TRBV30 NA CAWRPSWGREGEAFF TGTGCCTGGAGACCTTCCTGGGGGCGCGAGGGTGAAGCTTTCTTT
TRBJ2-1 TRBD2 TRBV6-5 NA CASSYAGANEQFF TGTGCCAGCAGTTACGCGGGAGCCAATGAGCAGTTCTTC
TRBJ2-5 TRBD2 TRBV4-2 NA CASSPRARTSGDQETQYF TGTGCCAGCAGCCCCCGGGCCCGGACTAGCGGGGATCAAGAGACCCAGTACTTC
TRBJ2-1 NA TRBV7-6 NA CASSPPRLGFDNEQFF TGTGCCAGCAGCCCCCCCCGACTAGGTTTCGACAATGAGCAGTTCTTC
TRBJ2-1 NA TRBV9 NA CASSPRGTEPKYNEQFF TGTGCCAGCAGCCCAAGGGGGACCGAACCGAAATACAATGAGCAGTTCTTC
TRBJ2-7 NA TRBV7-9 NA CASSPTGIPYEQYF TGTGCCAGCAGCCCCACAGGGATCCCCTACGAGCAGTACTTC
TRBJ2-3 TRBD2 TRBV7-2 once CASSLALLAGGTDTQYF TGTGCCAGCAGCTTAGCGCTCCTAGCGGGAGGCACAGATACGCAGTATTTT
TRBJ2-3 TRBD2 TRBV7-6 NA CASSQGGLAGGTDTQYF TGTGCCAGCAGCCAGGGGGGACTAGCGGGAGGCACAGATACGCAGTATTTT
TRBJ2-3 NA TRBV7-9 NA CASSSPRRTTQYF TGTGCCAGCAGCTCACCGCGTAGAACTACGCAGTATTTT
TRBJ1-2 NA TRBV30 NA CAWSVTGRGYTF TGTGCCTGGAGTGTAACAGGGCGAGGCTACACCTTC
TRBJ1-5 NA TRBV6-1 NA CASSDGPNQPQHF TGTGCCAGCAGTGATGGCCCGAATCAGCCCCAGCATTTT
TRBJ1-4 NA TRBV9 few CASSPSTNEKLFF TGTGCCAGCAGCCCTTCAACTAATGAAAAACTGTTTTTT
TRBJ2-1 TRBD1 TRBV27 NA CASRIGQGGRNEQFF TGTGCCAGCAGGATCGGACAGGGTGGTCGTAATGAGCAGTTCTTC
TRBJ1-2 NA TRBV19 NA CASKTGRANGYTF TGTGCCAGTAAGACAGGACGAGCGAATGGCTACACCTTC
TRBJ2-3 TRBD1 TRBV10-2 NA CASSEIGQADTQYF TGCGCCAGCAGTGAGATAGGACAGGCAGATACGCAGTATTTT
TRBJ2-2 TRBD1 TRBV6-5 NA CASSYAGQGYTGELFF TGTGCCAGCAGTTACGCGGGACAGGGCTACACCGGGGAGCTGTTTTTT
TRBJ2-5 TRBD1 TRBV5-8 NA CASSTPGQGARETQYF TGTGCCAGCAGCACACCGGGACAGGGGGCGAGAGAGACCCAGTACTTC
TRBJ1-2 TRBD1 TRBV4-1 few CASSQDRTGIGYTF TGCGCCAGCAGCCAAGATAGGACAGGGATTGGCTACACCTTC
TRBJ2-7 NA TRBV5-6 NA CASSFTSPDEQYF TGTGCCAGCAGCTTTACGTCGCCGGACGAGCAGTACTTC
TRBJ1-1 NA TRBV7-9 NA CASRGEVYPEAFF TGTGCCAGCAGGGGAGAGGTTTACCCTGAAGCTTTCTTT
TRBJ2-7 NA TRBV5-4 NA CASSLAASTNSYEQYF TGTGCCAGCAGCTTGGCAGCATCAACTAACTCCTACGAGCAGTACTTC
TRBJ1-1 TRBD1 TRBV9 NA CASSTTGGAYTEAFF TGTGCCAGCAGCACGACAGGGGGTGCGTACACTGAAGCTTTCTTT
TRBJ1-5 TRBD1 TRBV29-1 NA CSVEDRGTVVSNQPQHF TGCAGCGTTGAAGACCGGGGGACAGTGGTGAGCAATCAGCCCCAGCATTTT
TRBJ1-2 TRBD1 TRBV19 NA CASLTKTGEGYGYTF TGTGCCAGTCTGACGAAGACAGGGGAGGGTTATGGCTACACCTTC
TRBJ2-7 TRBD2 TRBV10-1 NA CASSEFGGRSTYEQYF TGCGCCAGCAGTGAGTTTGGCGGGAGATCCACCTACGAGCAGTACTTC
TRBJ1-2 NA TRBV7-9 NA CASSLLSVRGYTF TGTGCCAGCAGCTTATTATCCGTTCGGGGCTACACCTTC
TRBJ2-2 TRBD1 TRBV2 once CASSEASPGGFGNTGELFF TGTGCCAGCAGTGAAGCTAGTCCAGGGGGCTTCGGGAACACCGGGGAGCTGTTTTTT
TRBJ2-5 NA TRBV27 NA CASSLSLLGETQYF TGTGCCAGCAGTTTATCTTTACTTGGAGAGACCCAGTACTTC
TRBJ2-7 NA TRBV6-1 NA CASSAAGDSHEQYF TGTGCCAGCAGTGCCGCCGGGGACTCCCACGAGCAGTACTTC
TRBJ2-1 NA TRBV5-4 few CASSLEGVGNEQFF TGTGCCAGCAGCTTGGAGGGGGTAGGGAATGAGCAGTTCTTC
TRBJ1-2 NA TRBV6-5 once CASSGATGNYGYTF TGTGCCAGCAGTGGGGCCACCGGGAACTATGGCTACACCTTC